This paragraph covers one T cell receptor (beta chain) sequence. Its specificity is not known. As the CDR3 is not closed by the conserved phenylalanine or tryptophan, this likely results from a read error. The DNA is left out, because the CDR3 cannot be placed on it with certainty; the CDR3 is given as TCRdb lists it. This specimen comes from a study of T cells after yellow fever vaccination. Findings and caveats of the study: Reappearance after the booster was seen for most primary-vaccination clones, at 95% to 97% CD4 and 75% to 90% CD8.

TCRdb recomputed calls from the 5' RACE reads with MiXCR, one row per CDR3 protein. The table shows around 600,000 distinct CDR3 sequences, with roughly an eighth occurring only once. The material was PBMCs, obtained on the day of the yellow fever booster vaccination. The TCR originated in a man younger than 45 who received the YFV17D yellow fever vaccine.

The CDR3 is CASSFVVGA. The chain couples TRBV7-9 to TRBJ2-7; the table's D gene call, TRBD1, was not cross checked with the DNA. The germline gives CDR1 SEHNR, CDR2 FQNEAQ (reference sequence). The CDR3 spans 9 amino acids, including both terminal residues.